The 26 T cell receptor beta chains below were found in one sample sequenced in a study of blood T cells in healthy people across ages. Through a sample-barcoded 5' primer and a J-beta primer mix, a second PCR was run for about 6 to 11 cycles. TCRdb fed the 5' RACE reads into MiXCR, producing one record per CDR3 protein. The table shows roughly 2 million distinct CDR3 sequences, with about 50% occurring only once. Material: blood. These receptors all come from a woman in her thirties or forties in good health.

The V gene is TRBV4-1, the J gene TRBJ1-2; the D gene is possibly TRBD1 (5 bases). Between the trimmed V and J ends, which lost 1 base and 2 bases, there was a span of 14 bases. CDR1 and CDR2 (germline): MGHRA, YSYEKL. The CDR3 runs 16 residues. CDR3 DNA: TGCGCCAGCAGCCAAGCCTCCGGGACGGCAAACTATGGCTACACCTTC. Translating gives CASSQASGTANYGYTF.

The rearrangement uses TRBV9 and TRBJ1-2, with TRBD1 as a possible D gene (6 bases). Trimming pared 0 bases from V and 5 bases from J, leaving 17 bases between. Germline CDR1 and CDR2: SGDLS and YYNGEE. CDR3 length: 16 amino acids. In DNA form, the CDR3 reads TGTGCCAGCAGCGTAGGGAGCCGGGGGCAGTCTTATGGCTACACCTTC. Translated: CASSVGSRGQSYGYTF.

The V and J genes are TRBV27 and TRBJ2-1, with 10 bases aligning to TRBD2. Trimming cost V 6 bases and J 3 bases; bases outside gene matches: 8. This CDR3 contains 16 residues. CDR1 is MNHEY, CDR2 SMNVEV, per germline (reference sequence). CDR3 coding DNA: TGTGCCAGCAGACTTCTAGCGGGGGCCCGCTACAATGAGCAGTTCTTC. Protein sequence: CASRLLAGARYNEQFF.

This clonotype came up a few times. The chain combines TRBV25-1 with TRBJ2-3; D possibly corresponds to TRBD2 (6 bases). Germline CDR1 reads MGHDK; CDR2 reads SYGVNS. The CDR3 loop spans 13 amino acids. V shed 3 bases and J shed 5 bases, with 9 bases lying between them. The CDR3 DNA reads as TGTGCCAGCAGTGACGGGGGTATAGATACGCAGTATTTT. It codes for CASSDGGIDTQYF.

This clonotype has just a few counts. The chain uses TRBV5-1 and TRBJ2-5, with 8 bases fitting TRBD1. The CDR3 extends over 16 amino acids. V lost 0 bases to trimming and J lost 1 base; unmatched junction nucleotides: 5. Germline V gene lookup returns CDR1 SGHRS and CDR2 YFSETQ. CDR3 protein: CASSLVGQATQETQYF. In DNA, the CDR3 is TGCGCCAGCAGCTTGGTGGGACAGGCGACCCAAGAGACCCAGTACTTC.

The J gene is TRBJ2-3, the V gene TRBV15; maybe TRBD2 (6 bases). Germline CDR1 reads LNHNV; CDR2 reads YYDKDF (reference sequence). The CDR3 is 16 amino acids. V lost 2 bases and J lost 1, with 13 bases in between. Here the CDR3 reads CATSRYAAGRTDTQYF. CDR3 nucleotides: TGTGCCACCAGCAGATACGCAGCGGGTCGCACAGATACGCAGTATTTT.

The chain couples TRBV6-2 or TRBV6-3 to TRBJ1-2; D may be TRBD1 (5 bases). The CDR3 consists of 15 residues. Germline V gene sequence: CDR1 MNHEY, CDR2 SVGEGT. Between the trimmed V and J ends, which lost 2 bases and 4 bases, there was a span of 14 bases. DNA for the CDR3: TGTGCCAGCAGTTACAAGCTCCAGGGTTTCTATGGCTACACCTTC. It specifies CASSYKLQGFYGYTF.

CDR3 in DNA: TGTGCCAGCAGCGTAGGACTAGCGGGGACCGTGTTAGGGACCCAGTACTTC. Translation: CASSVGLAGTVLGTQYF. The chain joins TRBV9 to TRBJ2-5; 11 bases line up with TRBD2. Germline CDR1 is SGDLS and CDR2 is YYNGEE. V was pared by 0 bases and J by 7 bases, with 11 bases of the junction left unmatched. The CDR3 extends over 17 amino acids.

The rearrangement uses TRBV10-3 and TRBJ2-1, with TRBD1 matching over 8 bases. Per germline, CDR1 ENHRY and CDR2 SYGVKD. The CDR3 is made up of 15 amino acids. Trimming removed 6 bases from V and 4 bases from J; junction bases left unmatched: 8. This chain's CDR3 is CAIRSLGQGYNEQFF. For the CDR3, the DNA is TGTGCCATCAGATCCCTCGGACAGGGTTACAATGAGCAGTTCTTC.

This chain links TRBV4-2 with TRBJ2-7; 9 bases map to TRBD1. Trimming removed 3 bases from V and 0 bases from J; junction bases left unmatched: 3. Per the germline V gene, CDR1 is LGHNA and CDR2 is YNFKEQ. There are 15 residues in the CDR3. CDR3 sequence reads: CASSQRDRDSYEQYF. The DNA for the CDR3 is TGTGCCAGCAGCCAGCGGGACAGGGACTCCTACGAGCAGTACTTC.

This clonotype was found a few times. This sequence joins TRBV6-2 or TRBV6-3 and TRBJ2-7; D might be TRBD1 (6 bases). The CDR3 spans 13 residues. Between the trimmed V and J ends, which lost 6 bases and 5 bases, there was a span of 14 bases. The germline CDR1 and CDR2 sequences are MNHEY and SVGEGT. The CDR3 sequence is CASRPQGLDEQYF. Here the CDR3 DNA reads TGTGCCAGCAGACCTCAGGGGCTGGACGAGCAGTACTTC.

V and J are TRBV29-1 and TRBJ2-1, with 9 bases aligning to TRBD2. The V segment lost 3 bases and the J segment 9 bases; nucleotides outside the gene matches: 6. This CDR3 spans 13 amino acids. Germline V gene lookup returns CDR1 SQVTM and CDR2 ANQGSEA. CDR3 region: CSVDAGGLSEQFF. The CDR3 bases are TGCAGCGTTGATGCGGGGGGGCTTAGTGAGCAGTTCTTC.

The V and J genes are TRBV12-3 or TRBV12-4 and TRBJ2-5; D is perhaps TRBD1 or TRBD2 (5 bases each). Trimming removed 4 bases at V and 11 bases at J, with 26 bases between. The CDR3 is made up of 16 amino acids. Here the CDR3 DNA reads TGTGCCAGCAGTTCCGGGACGCAAGAAGGGCTGGATGAGCAGTACTTC. Translation gives CASSSGTQEGLDEQYF.

The J gene is TRBJ2-3, the V gene TRBV28; 7 positions match TRBD2. The CDR3 consists of 15 residues. Germline CDR1 and CDR2: MDHEN and SYDVKM. Unmatched junction bases numbered 6, after V lost 4 bases and J lost 2 bases. CDR3: CASSSLAAPTDTQYF. In DNA form, the CDR3 reads TGTGCCAGCAGTTCGCTAGCGGCCCCCACAGATACGCAGTATTTT.

The chain employs TRBV28 and TRBJ2-1, with 10 bases identical to TRBD2. This CDR3 is 16 amino acids long. Germline V gene lookup returns CDR1 MDHEN and CDR2 SYDVKM. The V and J ends lost 6 bases and 2 bases, in that order; junction bases with no gene match: 7. CDR3 residues: CASSSLAGVPYNEQFF. The CDR3 nucleotides are TGTGCCAGCAGCAGTCTAGCGGGGGTCCCCTACAATGAGCAGTTCTTC.

The rearrangement links TRBV20-1 to TRBJ2-5; tentatively, D is TRBD1 (6 bases). There are 17 residues in the CDR3. V was shortened by 0 bases and J by 0 bases, with 17 bases between the two germline ends. Germline-derived CDR1 and CDR2 are DFQATT and SNEGSKA (reference sequence). CDR3 region: CSARDLGGGMHQETQYF. CDR3 in DNA: TGCAGTGCTAGAGATCTTGGGGGCGGTATGCACCAAGAGACCCAGTACTTC.

The rearrangement uses TRBV11-2 and TRBJ2-7; D might be TRBD2 (7 bases). The CDR3 length is 16 residues. The germline V gene has CDR1 SGHAT and CDR2 FQNNGV. The germline V and J ends were trimmed by 1 base and 4 bases, with 17 bases remaining between them. The CDR3, as DNA: TGTGCCAGCAGCTTAGGGGGGGGGCCCAAACTTTACGAGCAGTACTTC. This codes for CASSLGGGPKLYEQYF.

This clonotype turned up a few times. The chain's CDR3 is CASSPLAPNHEQFF. The DNA of the CDR3 is TGTGCCAGCAGCCCTCTGGCCCCCAACCATGAGCAGTTCTTC. The rearrangement joins TRBV7-6 to TRBJ2-1; D is unclear. With 5 bases removed from V and 8 bases from J, the gap between germline ends came to 16 bases. Germline CDR1 SGHVS, CDR2 FNYEAQ. The CDR3 extends over 14 amino acids.

This clonotype came up many times. V and J are TRBV21-1 and TRBJ2-3. TRBV21-1 is deemed a pseudogene. The CDR3 has 13 amino acids. The DNA for the CDR3 is TGTGCCAGCAGCACAGCCAGCACAGATACGCAGTATTTT. It yields the protein CASSTASTDTQYF.

The gene calls are TRBV3-1 and TRBJ2-4; D remains ambiguous. V was trimmed by 0 bases and J by 13 bases, leaving 22 bases between them. Germline V gives CDR1 LGHDT, CDR2 YNNKEL (reference sequence). The CDR3 has 16 residues. Written as DNA, the CDR3 is TGTGCCAGCAGCCAAGATGTGGCAGTCACCTACAATGAGCAGTACTTC. It yields the protein CASSQDVAVTYNEQYF.

The chain employs TRBV28 and TRBJ2-7; TRBD1 or TRBD2 may be the D gene (7 bases each). This CDR3 has 14 residues. CDR1 is MDHEN, CDR2 SYDVKM, per germline. V lost 7 bases to trimming and J lost 4 bases, with 17 bases between them. The CDR3 sequence: CASNTGTAGYEQYF. DNA of the CDR3: TGTGCCAGCAACACCGGGACAGCGGGATACGAGCAGTACTTC.

Note on this clonotype: At one of its ends the junction is not consistent with the germline gene, which may arise from a read error. The V and J genes are TRBV12-3 or TRBV12-4 and TRBJ2-7, with 10 bases identical to TRBD2. The length of the CDR3 is 13 residues. CDR3 bases: TGTGGCAGCAGTTTAGCGGGGGGAACCGAGCGGTACTTC. It yields the protein CGSSLAGGTERYF.

This clonotype came up a few times. As DNA, the CDR3 is TGTGCCAGCAGCTTAACCTGGGATCCATTGGGGTCTGAGCAGTACTTC. This gives the protein CASSLTWDPLGSEQYF. J is TRBJ2-7 and V is TRBV7-2; D not resolved. Trimming pared 2 bases from V and 7 bases from J, leaving 21 bases between. This CDR3 spans 16 amino acids. Germline lookup yields CDR1 SGHTA and CDR2 FQGNSA.

The chain employs TRBV7-2 and TRBJ2-5; 11 nucleotides match TRBD2. CDR1 and CDR2 (germline): SGHTA, FQGNSA. V shed 2 bases, J shed 3 bases, and the junction held 5 bases outside the gene matches. This CDR3 contains 16 residues. CDR3: CASSLTPSGGKETQYF. CDR3 DNA: TGTGCCAGCAGCTTAACGCCTAGCGGGGGGAAAGAGACCCAGTACTTC.

The chain couples TRBV12-3 or TRBV12-4 to TRBJ1-5; no definite D call. CDR3 length: 12 amino acids. With 6 bases removed from V and 9 bases from J, the gap between germline ends came to 12 bases. CDR3 bases: TGTGCCAGCAGCCCATCCACGAGGCCCCAGCATTTT. Translating gives CASSPSTRPQHF.

This clonotype turned up a few times. Here the CDR3 reads CSAEQGFGTDTQYF. The CDR3 DNA is TGCAGTGCCGAACAGGGTTTCGGCACAGATACGCAGTATTTT. The J gene is TRBJ2-3, the V gene TRBV20-1, with a tentative D call TRBD1 (6 bases). CDR1 and CDR2 (germline): DFQATT, SNEGSKA (reference sequence). The CDR3 loop spans 14 amino acids. Trimming left V 6 bases short and J 1 base short, with 14 bases between.